This T cell receptor beta chain was obtained from a study of cytomegalovirus exposure and HLA in healthy donors. For the study at large: About 80 million unique TCRs from HLA-typed donors made up an early data release. The Caucasian-associated ancestry cluster contained 81% of the approximately 390 genotyped donors.

This clone was seen once. Its antigen is not identified. CDR1 SGHRS and CDR2 YFSETQ come from the germline V gene. V lost 1 base to trimming and J lost 10 bases, with 24 bases between them. The CDR3 is 18 residues long. Study results and limitations: Only CMV serostatus was available as immune exposure information. Sequencing likely produced, as an artifact, a cluster of highly shared sequence variants.

Vbeta (60) and Jbeta (13) primers were used in the PCR. Clones were sequenced by immunoSEQ multiplex PCR, and TCRdb holds only the in-frame ones, with some missing. The sample lists hundreds of thousands of clones, less than 85% occurring once. This receptor was taken from a man aged 18 to 29 in good health and CMV-seronegative. Sequencing used PBMCs. The chain is built from TRBV5-1 and TRBJ1-6; D unresolved. This CDR3 is CASSLYVGMDGLGSPLHF. CDR3 DNA sequence: TGCGCCAGCAGCTTGTACGTGGGGATGGACGGACTAGGATCACCCCTCCACTTT.